A selection of T cell receptor beta chains follows, all from one sample in a study of T cell responses to AZD1222 COVID-19 vaccine. Clones were sequenced by immunoSEQ multiplex PCR, and TCRdb holds only the in-frame ones, with some missing. The sample includes 150,000 or so clones, approximately 92% of them seen just once. The sample was peripheral blood, taken on day 0 of AZD1222 vaccination. The receptors shown here come from an adult in good health. Both conserved end residues are part of each CDR3. The order of the fields is V gene, J gene, clone size, D gene, CDR3 protein, CDR3 DNA. The D gene is left open where the match is weak. Some rows mark clone size as missing; the rest say once, few, many or name a class of expanded clone.

TRBV7-2	TRBJ2-5	.	TRBD2	CASSSGLAFFRETQYF	TGTGCCAGCAGCTCGGGACTAGCGTTCTTCCGGGAGACCCAGTACTTC
TRBV30	TRBJ1-6	.	.	CAWSTSSGSVSPLHF	TGTGCCTGGAGTACCTCTAGCGGATCGGTTTCACCCCTCCACTTT
TRBV2	TRBJ2-2	.	TRBD2	CASNREDTGELFF	TGTGCCAGCAACCGGGAGGACACCGGGGAGCTGTTTTTT
TRBV28	TRBJ1-2	.	TRBD1	CASSSNRGLNYGYTF	TGTGCCAGCAGTTCTAACAGGGGGCTAAACTATGGCTACACCTTC
TRBV6-5	TRBJ1-2	.	.	CASTAFGVGYTF	TGTGCCAGCACCGCCTTCGGGGTTGGCTACACCTTC
TRBV4-1	TRBJ2-7	.	TRBD1	CASSQDPGGQGDYEQYF	TGCGCCAGCAGCCAAGATCCAGGCGGACAGGGTGACTACGAGCAGTACTTC
TRBV5-1	TRBJ2-5	once	.	CASSLEGLGRETQYF	TGCGCCAGCAGCTTGGAAGGGTTGGGACGAGAGACCCAGTACTTC
TRBV4-1	TRBJ2-5	.	.	CASSQGSGGQETQYF	TGCGCCAGCAGCCAAGGCTCTGGGGGGCAGGAGACCCAGTACTTC
TRBV7-9	TRBJ1-1	.	TRBD1	CASSHLPGQGTRAFF	TGTGCCAGCAGCCATCTCCCGGGACAGGGAACGAGAGCTTTCTTT
TRBV10-3	TRBJ2-1	once	.	CAISERVDRAGNEQFF	TGTGCCATCAGTGAGAGGGTGGACCGGGCGGGGAATGAGCAGTTCTTC
TRBV28	TRBJ2-1	.	TRBD2	CASSLAVNEQFF	TGTGCCAGCAGTCTAGCGGTCAATGAGCAGTTCTTC
TRBV7-6	TRBJ2-1	.	TRBD2	CASSYGTSGTYNEQFF	TGTGCCAGCAGCTATGGGACTAGCGGGACCTACAATGAGCAGTTCTTC
TRBV4-1	TRBJ1-2	.	.	CASSQGLRDNYGYTF	TGCGCCAGCAGCCAGGGCCTGAGGGATAACTATGGCTACACCTTC
TRBV19	TRBJ2-3	.	.	CASSAETTDTQYF	TGTGCCAGTAGTGCAGAGACGACAGATACGCAGTATTTT
TRBV4-1	TRBJ1-1	.	TRBD1	CASSQVWPGQWNTEAFF	TGCGCCAGCAGCCAAGTGTGGCCGGGACAGTGGAACACTGAAGCTTTCTTT
TRBV6-5	TRBJ2-7	.	.	CASSQGGEQYF	TGTGCCAGCAGTCAGGGTGGCGAGCAGTACTTC
TRBV30	TRBJ1-1	once	.	CAWSLQDTEAFF	TGTGCCTGGAGTCTCCAGGACACTGAAGCTTTCTTT
TRBV6-1	TRBJ1-1	.	.	CASSEAEHITTEAFF	TGTGCCAGCAGTGAAGCGGAACATATCACCACTGAAGCTTTCTTT
TRBV27	TRBJ1-5	.	.	CASSLSRGFNQPQHF	TGTGCCAGCAGTTTATCCCGCGGGTTTAATCAGCCCCAGCATTTT
TRBV27	TRBJ1-4	.	.	CASSLWAGQSEKLFF	TGTGCCAGCAGTTTATGGGCAGGGCAGAGCGAAAAACTGTTTTTT
TRBV9	TRBJ1-6	.	.	CASSLGEGSSPLHF	TGTGCCAGCAGCTTGGGGGAAGGCAGTTCACCCCTCCACTTT
TRBV19	TRBJ2-3	.	.	CASRSQRRDTDTQYF	TGTGCCAGTCGAAGTCAACGGAGGGACACAGATACGCAGTATTTT
TRBV19	TRBJ2-3	.	TRBD1	CASTTHRGLTDTQYF	TGTGCCAGTACCACCCACAGGGGGCTCACAGATACGCAGTATTTT
TRBV7-9	TRBJ2-2	once	TRBD1	CASSNTGAGELFF	TGTGCCAGCAGCAACACAGGGGCCGGGGAGCTGTTTTTT
TRBV6-5	TRBJ1-2	.	.	CASTSAPISYGYTF	TGTGCCAGCACCTCGGCCCCCATAAGCTATGGCTACACCTTC
TRBV21-1	TRBJ2-1	.	.	CASSSGSYNEQFF	TGTGCCAGCAGTAGCGGCTCCTACAATGAGCAGTTCTTC
TRBV27	TRBJ1-5	.	.	CASSLTNNQPQHF	TGTGCCAGCAGTTTAACAAACAATCAGCCCCAGCATTTT
TRBV7-3	TRBJ1-1	.	TRBD1	CASKQGRGAFF	TGTGCCAGCAAACAGGGGAGGGGAGCTTTCTTT
TRBV28	TRBJ2-7	.	.	CASSFGYSYEQYF	TGTGCCAGCAGTTTTGGATATTCCTACGAGCAGTACTTC
TRBV30	TRBJ1-4	few	.	CAWSGQINEKLFF	TGTGCCTGGAGTGGTCAAATTAATGAAAAACTGTTTTTT
TRBV18	TRBJ1-2	.	TRBD1	CASSPGQNSNYGYTF	TGTGCCAGCTCACCGGGACAGAATTCTAACTATGGCTACACCTTC
TRBV28	TRBJ1-1	.	.	CASSSGWGNTEAFF	TGTGCCAGCAGTTCCGGATGGGGGAACACTGAAGCTTTCTTT
TRBV12-3/TRBV12-4	TRBJ1-5	.	.	CASNLGSNQPQHF	TGTGCCAGCAACCTGGGGAGCAATCAGCCCCAGCATTTT
TRBV6-6	TRBJ1-4	.	.	CASRLQTINEKLFF	TGTGCCAGCAGACTACAGACGATTAATGAAAAACTGTTTTTT
TRBV4-1	TRBJ2-2	.	TRBD1	CASSPDQGANTGELFF	TGCGCCAGCAGCCCAGACCAGGGGGCGAACACCGGGGAGCTGTTTTTT
TRBV3-1/TRBV3-2	TRBJ2-4	.	TRBD1	CASSPRTSGGTGAIQYF	TGTGCCAGCAGCCCGCGAACTAGTGGAGGGACAGGGGCCATTCAGTACTTC
TRBV3-1/TRBV3-2	TRBJ1-1	.	TRBD1	CASSLPDRRTEAFF	TGTGCCAGCAGCCTCCCGGACAGGCGGACTGAAGCTTTCTTT
TRBV7-2	TRBJ2-3	.	TRBD2	CASRLGTTPDTQYF	TGTGCCAGCAGACTCGGGACTACCCCAGATACGCAGTATTTT
TRBV6-5	TRBJ1-2	.	.	CASRGGPNYGYTF	TGTGCCAGCAGGGGGGGACCTAACTATGGCTACACCTTC
TRBV9	TRBJ2-6	.	.	CASSVERIRSGANVLTF	TGTGCCAGCAGCGTAGAAAGAATACGCTCTGGGGCCAACGTCCTGACTTTC